Below are 5 T cell receptor beta chains sequenced from a single sample in a study of shared clonotypes between healthy human individuals. The table came from immunoSEQ multiplex PCR; TCRdb's copy has only in-frame clones and leaves some out. The repertoire holds some 2,500,000 clones, with about nine tenths as singletons. The sequenced material came from naive CD4+ T cells from PBMCs. The subset is: CD45RA+ positively selected. Source of these receptors: a man aged 18 to 30 in good health. Some clones in this sample may be carry-over from other donors' samples.

The chain combines TRBV10-3 with TRBJ1-2; the D gene is possibly TRBD1 (6 bases). V lost 6 bases, J lost 1 base, and 15 bases lay in between. The CDR3 contains 15 residues. Germline V lookup: CDR1 ENHRY, CDR2 SYGVKD. CDR3 DNA sequence: TGTGCCATCAGGGCCGGGACACCGAGTAACTATGGCTACACCTTC. Protein sequence: CAIRAGTPSNYGYTF.

V and J are TRBV7-2 and TRBJ2-6, with D hard to call. The CDR3 runs to 16 residues. Looked up from germline, CDR1 is SGHTA and CDR2 is FQGNSA. V was cut by 2 bases and J by 0 bases, with 8 bases left in between. The CDR3 protein is CASSLPDGSGANVLTF. CDR3 nucleotide sequence: TGTGCCAGCAGCTTACCGGACGGCTCTGGGGCCAACGTCCTGACTTTC.

This chain connects TRBV28 to TRBJ1-2, with a tentative D call TRBD1 (6 bases). Germline V gives CDR1 MDHEN, CDR2 SYDVKM. V lost 6 bases, J lost 7 bases, and 24 bases lay in between. The CDR3 loop spans 16 amino acids. The CDR3 region is CASSLSVGGVLLGYTF. DNA for the CDR3: TGTGCCAGCAGCCTGAGCGTGGGGGGCGTTCTTCTTGGCTACACCTTC.

This sequence joins TRBV10-3 and TRBJ1-4, with TRBD1 as a possible D gene (5 bases). With 4 bases removed from V and 3 bases from J, the gap between germline ends came to 9 bases. Per the germline V gene, CDR1 is ENHRY and CDR2 is SYGVKD. This CDR3 comprises 14 residues. The CDR3 region is CAISAGTSNEKLFF. In DNA, the CDR3 is TGTGCCATCAGTGCAGGGACGTCTAATGAAAAACTGTTTTTT.

The genes are TRBV9 and TRBJ1-2; unclear D gene. Germline V gene data show CDR1 as SGDLS and CDR2 as YYNGEE. CDR3 length: 15 amino acids. V lost 4 bases, J lost 3 bases, and 16 bases lay in between. CDR3 residues: CASSPRASGDYGYTF. CDR3 coding DNA: TGTGCCAGCAGCCCACGAGCGTCGGGCGACTATGGCTACACCTTC.